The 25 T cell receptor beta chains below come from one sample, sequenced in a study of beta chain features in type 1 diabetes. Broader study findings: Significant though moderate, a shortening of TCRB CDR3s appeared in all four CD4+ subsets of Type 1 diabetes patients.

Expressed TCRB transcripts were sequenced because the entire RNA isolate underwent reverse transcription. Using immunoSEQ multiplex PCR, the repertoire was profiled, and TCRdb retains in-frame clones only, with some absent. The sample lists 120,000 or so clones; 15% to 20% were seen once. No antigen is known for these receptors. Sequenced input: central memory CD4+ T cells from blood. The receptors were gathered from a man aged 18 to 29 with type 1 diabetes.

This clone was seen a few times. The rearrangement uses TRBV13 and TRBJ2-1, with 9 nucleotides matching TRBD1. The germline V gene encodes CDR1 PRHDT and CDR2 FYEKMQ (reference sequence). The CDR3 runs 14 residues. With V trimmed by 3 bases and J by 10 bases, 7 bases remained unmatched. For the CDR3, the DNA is TGTGCCAGCAGCTTCCCGACAGGGGGGGACGAGCAGTTCTTC. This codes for CASSFPTGGDEQFF.

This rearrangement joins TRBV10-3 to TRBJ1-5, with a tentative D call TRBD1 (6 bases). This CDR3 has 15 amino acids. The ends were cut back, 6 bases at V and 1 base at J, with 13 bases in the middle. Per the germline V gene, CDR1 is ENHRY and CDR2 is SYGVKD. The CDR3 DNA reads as TGTGCCATCAGCCAGGGGCTGGAGAGCAATCAGCCCCAGCATTTT. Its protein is CAISQGLESNQPQHF.

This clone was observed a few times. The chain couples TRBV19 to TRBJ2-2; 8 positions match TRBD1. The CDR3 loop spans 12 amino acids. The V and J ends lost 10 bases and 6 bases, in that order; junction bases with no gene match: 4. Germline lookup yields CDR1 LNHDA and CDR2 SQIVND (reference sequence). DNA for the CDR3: TGTGCCACTATACAGGGGGCCGGGGAGCTGTTTTTT. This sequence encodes CATIQGAGELFF.

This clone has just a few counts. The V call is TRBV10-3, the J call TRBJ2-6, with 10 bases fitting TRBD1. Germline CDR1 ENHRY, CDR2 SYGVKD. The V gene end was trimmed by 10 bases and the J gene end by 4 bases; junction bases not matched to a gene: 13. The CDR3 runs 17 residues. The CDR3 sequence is CATSKGTGEPGANVLTF. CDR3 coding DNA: TGTGCCACTTCAAAAGGGACAGGGGAACCCGGGGCCAACGTCCTGACTTTC.

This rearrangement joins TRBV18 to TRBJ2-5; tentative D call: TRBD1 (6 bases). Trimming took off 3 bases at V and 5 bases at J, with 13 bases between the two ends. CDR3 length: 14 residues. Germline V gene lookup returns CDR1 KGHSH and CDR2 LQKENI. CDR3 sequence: CASSPNRAAETQYF. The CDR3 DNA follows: TGTGCCAGCTCACCCAACAGGGCTGCGGAGACCCAGTACTTC.

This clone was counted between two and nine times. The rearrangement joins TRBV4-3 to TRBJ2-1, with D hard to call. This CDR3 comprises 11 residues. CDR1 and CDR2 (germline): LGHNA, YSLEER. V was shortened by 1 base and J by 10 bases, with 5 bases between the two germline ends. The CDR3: CASSQVEEQFF. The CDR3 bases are TGCGCCAGCAGCCAAGTTGAGGAGCAGTTCTTC.

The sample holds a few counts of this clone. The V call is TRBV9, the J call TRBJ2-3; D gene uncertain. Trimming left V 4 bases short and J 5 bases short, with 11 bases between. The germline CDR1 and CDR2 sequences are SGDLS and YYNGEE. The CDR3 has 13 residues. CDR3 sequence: CASSPNWGDTQYF. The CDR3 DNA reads TGTGCCAGCAGCCCAAACTGGGGAGATACGCAGTATTTT.

CDR3 bases: TGCGCCAGCAGCCAACAAACGACTAGCGGGGGGTACGAGCAGTACTTC. Translating it yields CASSQQTTSGGYEQYF. This chain uses TRBV4-3 with TRBJ2-7; 13 nucleotides agree with TRBD2. The length of the CDR3 is 16 residues. Germline lookup yields CDR1 LGHNA and CDR2 YSLEER. J lost 4 bases, V lost 2 bases, and 5 bases had no gene match.

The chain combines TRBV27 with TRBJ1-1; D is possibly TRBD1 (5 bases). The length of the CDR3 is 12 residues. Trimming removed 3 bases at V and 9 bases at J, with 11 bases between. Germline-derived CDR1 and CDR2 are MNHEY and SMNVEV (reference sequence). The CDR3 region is CASSLRAGKAFF. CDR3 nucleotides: TGTGCCAGCAGTTTGAGAGCAGGGAAAGCTTTCTTT.

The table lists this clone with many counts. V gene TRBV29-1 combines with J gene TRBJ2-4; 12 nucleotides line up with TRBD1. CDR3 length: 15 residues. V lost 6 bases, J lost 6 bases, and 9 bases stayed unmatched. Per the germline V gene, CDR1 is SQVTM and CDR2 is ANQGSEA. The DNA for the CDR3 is TGCAGCGTCCGCCCCGGGACAGGGGGCGCAAACATTCAGTACTTC. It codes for CSVRPGTGGANIQYF.

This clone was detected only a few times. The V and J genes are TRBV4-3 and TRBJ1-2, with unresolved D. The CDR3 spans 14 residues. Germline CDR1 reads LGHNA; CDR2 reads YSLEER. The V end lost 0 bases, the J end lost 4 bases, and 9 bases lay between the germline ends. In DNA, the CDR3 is TGCGCCAGCAGCCAAGACGGGAGAGCCTATGGCTACACCTTC. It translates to CASSQDGRAYGYTF.

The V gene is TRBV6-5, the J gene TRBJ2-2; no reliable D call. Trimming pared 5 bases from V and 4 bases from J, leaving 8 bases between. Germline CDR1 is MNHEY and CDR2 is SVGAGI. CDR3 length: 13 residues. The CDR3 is CASSRRSTGELFF. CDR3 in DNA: TGTGCCAGCAGTCGCAGGAGCACCGGGGAGCTGTTTTTT.

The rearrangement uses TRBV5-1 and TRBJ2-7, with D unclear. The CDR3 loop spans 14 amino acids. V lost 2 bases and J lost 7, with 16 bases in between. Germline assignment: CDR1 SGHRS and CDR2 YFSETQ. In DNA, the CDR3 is TGCGCCAGCAGCTTAAGCTCCTCTTGGAAAGAGCAGTACTTC. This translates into CASSLSSSWKEQYF.

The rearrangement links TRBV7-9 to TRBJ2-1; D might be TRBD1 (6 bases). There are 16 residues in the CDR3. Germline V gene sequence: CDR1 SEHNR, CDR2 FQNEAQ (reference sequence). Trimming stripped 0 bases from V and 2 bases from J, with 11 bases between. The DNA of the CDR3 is TGTGCCAGCAGCTTAGCGAGACAGGCCCCCTACAATGAGCAGTTCTTC. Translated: CASSLARQAPYNEQFF.

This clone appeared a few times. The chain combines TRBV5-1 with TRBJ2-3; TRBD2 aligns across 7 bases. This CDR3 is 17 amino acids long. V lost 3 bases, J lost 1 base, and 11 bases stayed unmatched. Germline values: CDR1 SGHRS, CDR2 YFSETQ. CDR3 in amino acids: CASSWVGRERGTDTQYF. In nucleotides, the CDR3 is TGCGCCAGCAGCTGGGTCGGGCGGGAGCGGGGCACAGATACGCAGTATTTT.

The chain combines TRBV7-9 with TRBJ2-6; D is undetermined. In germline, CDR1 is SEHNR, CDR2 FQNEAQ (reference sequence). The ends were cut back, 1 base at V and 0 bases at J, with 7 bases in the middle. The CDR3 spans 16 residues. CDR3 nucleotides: TGTGCCAGCAGCTTAGGGGTGAGCTCTGGGGCCAACGTCCTGACTTTC. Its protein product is CASSLGVSSGANVLTF. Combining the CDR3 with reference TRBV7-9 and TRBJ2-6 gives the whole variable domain DTGVSQNPRHKITKRGQNVTFRCDPISEHNRLYWYRQTLGQGPEFLTYFQNEAQLEKSRLLSDRFSAERPKGSFSTLEIQRTEQGDSAMYLCASSLGVSSGANVLTFGAGSRLTVL.

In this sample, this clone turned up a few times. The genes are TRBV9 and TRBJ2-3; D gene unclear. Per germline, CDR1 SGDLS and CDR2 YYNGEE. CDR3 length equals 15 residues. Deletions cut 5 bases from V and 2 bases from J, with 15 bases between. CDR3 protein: CASSLDSSYTDTQYF. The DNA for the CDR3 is TGTGCCAGCAGTCTCGACTCCTCCTACACAGATACGCAGTATTTT. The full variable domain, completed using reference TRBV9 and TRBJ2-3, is DSGVTQTPKHLITATGQRVTLRCSPRSGDLSVYWYQQSLDQGLQFLIQYYNGEERAKGNILERFSAQQFPDLHSELNLSSLELGDSALYFCASSLDSSYTDTQYFGPGTRLTVL.

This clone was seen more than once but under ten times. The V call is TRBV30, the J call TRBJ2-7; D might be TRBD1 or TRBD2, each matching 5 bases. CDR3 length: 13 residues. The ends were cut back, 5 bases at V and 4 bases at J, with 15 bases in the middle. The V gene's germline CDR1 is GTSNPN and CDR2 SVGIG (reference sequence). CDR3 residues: CAWPPRGGYEQYF. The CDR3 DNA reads TGTGCCTGGCCGCCGAGGGGTGGATACGAGCAGTACTTC.

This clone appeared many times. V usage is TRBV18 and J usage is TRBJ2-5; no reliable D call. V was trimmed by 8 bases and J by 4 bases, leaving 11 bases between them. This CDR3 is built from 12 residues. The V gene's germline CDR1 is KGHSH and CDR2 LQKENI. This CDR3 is CASLRTGETQYF. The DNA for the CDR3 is TGTGCCAGCCTACGGACGGGAGAGACCCAGTACTTC.

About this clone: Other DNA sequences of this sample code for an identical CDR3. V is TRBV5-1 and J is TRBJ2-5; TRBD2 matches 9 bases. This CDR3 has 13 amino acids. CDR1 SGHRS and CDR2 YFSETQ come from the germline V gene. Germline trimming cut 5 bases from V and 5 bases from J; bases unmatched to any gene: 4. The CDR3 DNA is TGCGCCAGCAGTAGCGGGGGAGTTGAGACCCAGTACTTC. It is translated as CASSSGGVETQYF.

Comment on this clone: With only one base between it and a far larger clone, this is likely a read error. CDR3 in DNA: TGTGCCAGCAGCCCCTACACAGATACGCAGTATTTT. As protein: CASSPYTDTQYF. This sequence joins TRBV9 and TRBJ2-3; D gene unclear. V lost 4 bases, J lost 2 bases, and 5 bases lay in between. Germline CDR1 reads SGDLS; CDR2 reads YYNGEE. The CDR3 is 12 residues long.

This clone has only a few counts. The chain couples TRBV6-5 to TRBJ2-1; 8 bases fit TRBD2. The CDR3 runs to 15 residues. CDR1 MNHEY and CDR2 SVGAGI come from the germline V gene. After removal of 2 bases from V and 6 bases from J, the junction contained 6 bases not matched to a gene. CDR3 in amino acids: CASSYVGGRPNEQFF. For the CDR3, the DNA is TGTGCCAGCAGTTACGTGGGCGGGAGGCCCAATGAGCAGTTCTTC.

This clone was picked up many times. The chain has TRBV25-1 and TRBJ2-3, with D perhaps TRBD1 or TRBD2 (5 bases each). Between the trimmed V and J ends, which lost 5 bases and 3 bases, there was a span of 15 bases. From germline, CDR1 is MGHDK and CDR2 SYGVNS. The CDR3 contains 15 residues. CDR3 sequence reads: CASSSGTGTTDTQYF. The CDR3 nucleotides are TGTGCCAGCAGTTCCGGGACGGGGACGACAGATACGCAGTATTTT.

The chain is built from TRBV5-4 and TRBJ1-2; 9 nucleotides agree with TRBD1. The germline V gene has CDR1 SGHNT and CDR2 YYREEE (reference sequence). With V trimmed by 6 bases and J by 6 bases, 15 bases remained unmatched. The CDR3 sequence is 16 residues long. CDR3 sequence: CASNVRGQGPGNGYTF. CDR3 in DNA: TGTGCCAGCAACGTTAGGGGACAGGGACCCGGGAATGGCTACACCTTC.

The CDR3 DNA reads as TGCGCCAGCAGCCAAGCCGTGCGGACTGAGCAGTTCTTC. This gives the protein CASSQAVRTEQFF. The chain couples TRBV4-1 to TRBJ2-1; D remains ambiguous. The V gene's germline CDR1 is MGHRA and CDR2 YSYEKL. V shed 1 base and J shed 9 bases, with 10 bases lying between them. CDR3 size: 13 residues.